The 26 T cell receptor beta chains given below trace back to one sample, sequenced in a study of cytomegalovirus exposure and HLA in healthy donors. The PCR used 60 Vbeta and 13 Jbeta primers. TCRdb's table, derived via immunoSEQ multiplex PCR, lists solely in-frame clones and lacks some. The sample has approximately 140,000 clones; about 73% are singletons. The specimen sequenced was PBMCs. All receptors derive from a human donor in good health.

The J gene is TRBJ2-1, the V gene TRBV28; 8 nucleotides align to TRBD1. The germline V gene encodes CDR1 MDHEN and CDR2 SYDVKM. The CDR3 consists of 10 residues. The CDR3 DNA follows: TGTGCGACAAGACAGGGGTCCGAGTTCTTC. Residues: CATRQGSEFF.

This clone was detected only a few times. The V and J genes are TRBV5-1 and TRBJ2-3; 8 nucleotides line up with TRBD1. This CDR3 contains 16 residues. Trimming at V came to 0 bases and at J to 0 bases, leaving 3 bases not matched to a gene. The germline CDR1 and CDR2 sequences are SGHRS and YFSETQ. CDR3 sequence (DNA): TGCGCCAGCAGCTTGGGACAGGGGACTAGCACAGATACGCAGTATTTT. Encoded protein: CASSLGQGTSTDTQYF.

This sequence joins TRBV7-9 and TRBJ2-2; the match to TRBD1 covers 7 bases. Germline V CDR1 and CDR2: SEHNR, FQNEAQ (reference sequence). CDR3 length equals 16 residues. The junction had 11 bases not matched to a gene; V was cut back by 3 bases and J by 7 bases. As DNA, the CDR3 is TGTGCCAGCAGCTTCCCCGGACAGGTGGTTGGCGGGGAGCTGTTTTTT. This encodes CASSFPGQVVGGELFF.

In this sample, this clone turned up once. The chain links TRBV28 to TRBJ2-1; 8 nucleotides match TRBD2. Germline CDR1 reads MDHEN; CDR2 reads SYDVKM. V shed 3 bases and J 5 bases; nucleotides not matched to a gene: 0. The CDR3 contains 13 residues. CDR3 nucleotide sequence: TGTGCCAGCAGTTTGGGACTAGACAATGAGCAGTTCTTC. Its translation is CASSLGLDNEQFF.

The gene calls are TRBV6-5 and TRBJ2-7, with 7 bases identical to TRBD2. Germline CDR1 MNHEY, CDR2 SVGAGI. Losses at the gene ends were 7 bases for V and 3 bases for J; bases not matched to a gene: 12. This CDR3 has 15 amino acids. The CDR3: CASKFSTAGVYEQYF. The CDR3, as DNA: TGTGCCAGCAAATTCTCCACGGCGGGGGTCTACGAGCAGTACTTC.

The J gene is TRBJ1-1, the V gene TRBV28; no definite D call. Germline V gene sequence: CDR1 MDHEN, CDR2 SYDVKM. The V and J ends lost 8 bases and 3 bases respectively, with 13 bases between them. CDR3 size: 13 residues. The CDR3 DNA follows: TGTGCCAGCGTCCCTGGCAGTTACACTGAAGCTTTCTTT. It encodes CASVPGSYTEAFF. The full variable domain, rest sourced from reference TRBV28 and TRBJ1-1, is DVKVTQSSRYLVKRTGEKVFLECVQDMDHENMFWYRQDPGLGLRLIYFSYDVKMKEKGDIPEGYSVSREKKERFSLILESASTNQTSMYLCASVPGSYTEAFFGQGTRLTVV.

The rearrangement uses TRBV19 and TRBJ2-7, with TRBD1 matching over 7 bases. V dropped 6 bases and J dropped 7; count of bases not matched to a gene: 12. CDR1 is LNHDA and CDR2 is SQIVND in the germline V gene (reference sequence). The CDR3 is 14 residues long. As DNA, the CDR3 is TGTGCCAGTAGCAGCGGACAGGATCCTAAGGAGCAGTACTTC. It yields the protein CASSSGQDPKEQYF. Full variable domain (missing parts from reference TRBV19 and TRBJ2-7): DGGITQSPKYLFRKEGQNVTLSCEQNLNHDAMYWYRQDPGQGLRLIYYSQIVNDFQKGDIAEGYSVSREKKESFPLTVTSAQKNPTAFYLCASSSGQDPKEQYFGPGTRLTVT.

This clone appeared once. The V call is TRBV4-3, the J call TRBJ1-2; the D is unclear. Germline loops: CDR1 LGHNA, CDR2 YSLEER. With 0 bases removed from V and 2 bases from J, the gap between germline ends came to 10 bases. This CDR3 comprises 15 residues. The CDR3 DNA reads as TGCGCCAGCAGCCAAGAAAGGCGGAACAACTATGGCTACACCTTC. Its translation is CASSQERRNNYGYTF.

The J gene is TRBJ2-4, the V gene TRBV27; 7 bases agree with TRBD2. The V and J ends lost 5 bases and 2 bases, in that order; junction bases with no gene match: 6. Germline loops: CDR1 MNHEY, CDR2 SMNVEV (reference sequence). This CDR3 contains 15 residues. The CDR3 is CASSPVGGSKNIQYF. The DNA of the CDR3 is TGTGCCAGCAGTCCCGTCGGGGGGTCCAAAAACATTCAGTACTTC.

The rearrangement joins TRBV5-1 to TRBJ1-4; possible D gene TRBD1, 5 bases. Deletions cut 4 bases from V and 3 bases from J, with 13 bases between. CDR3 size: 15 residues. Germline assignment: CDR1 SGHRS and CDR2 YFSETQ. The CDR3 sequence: CASSREGTSNEKLFF. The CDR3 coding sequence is TGCGCCAGCAGCCGGGAGGGGACGTCTAATGAAAAACTGTTTTTT. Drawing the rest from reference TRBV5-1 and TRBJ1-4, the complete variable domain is KAGVTQTPRYLIKTRGQQVTLSCSPISGHRSVSWYQQTPGQGLQFLFEYFSETQRNKGNFPGRFSGRQFSNSRSEMNVSTLELGDSALYLCASSREGTSNEKLFFGSGTQLSVL.

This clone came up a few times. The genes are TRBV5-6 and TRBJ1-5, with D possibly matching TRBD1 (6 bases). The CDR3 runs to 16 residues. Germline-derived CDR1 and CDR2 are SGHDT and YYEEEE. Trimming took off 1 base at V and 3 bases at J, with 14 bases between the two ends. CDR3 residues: CASSLFVRGHNQPQHF. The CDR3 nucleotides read TGTGCCAGCAGCTTGTTTGTTCGGGGACACAATCAGCCCCAGCATTTT.

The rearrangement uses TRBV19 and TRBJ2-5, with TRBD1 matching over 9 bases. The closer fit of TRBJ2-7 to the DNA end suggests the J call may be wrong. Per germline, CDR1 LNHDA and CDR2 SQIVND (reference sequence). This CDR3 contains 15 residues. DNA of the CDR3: TGTGCCAGTAGTTCTCCGAACAGGGGGCCCCACGAGCAGTACTTC. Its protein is CASSSPNRGPHEQYF.

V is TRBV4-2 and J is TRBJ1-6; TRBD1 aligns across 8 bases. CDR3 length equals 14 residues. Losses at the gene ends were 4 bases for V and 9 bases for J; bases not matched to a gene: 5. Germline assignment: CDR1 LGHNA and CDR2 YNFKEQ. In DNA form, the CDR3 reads TGTGCCAGCAGCCGAGACAGGGGTGGTTCACCCCTCCACTTT. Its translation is CASSRDRGGSPLHF.

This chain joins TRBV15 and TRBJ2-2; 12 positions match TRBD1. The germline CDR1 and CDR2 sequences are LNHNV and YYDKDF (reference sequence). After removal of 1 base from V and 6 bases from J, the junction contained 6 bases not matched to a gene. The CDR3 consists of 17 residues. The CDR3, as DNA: TGTGCCACCAGCAGAGGGGTGGGGACAGGGGGCGCCGGGGAGCTGTTTTTT. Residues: CATSRGVGTGGAGELFF. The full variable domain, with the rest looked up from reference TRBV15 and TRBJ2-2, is DAMVIQNPRYQVTQFGKPVTLSCSQTLNHNVMYWYQQKSSQAPKLLFHYYDKDFNNEADTPDNFQSRRPNTSFCFLDIRSPGLGDTAMYLCATSRGVGTGGAGELFFGEGSRLTVL.

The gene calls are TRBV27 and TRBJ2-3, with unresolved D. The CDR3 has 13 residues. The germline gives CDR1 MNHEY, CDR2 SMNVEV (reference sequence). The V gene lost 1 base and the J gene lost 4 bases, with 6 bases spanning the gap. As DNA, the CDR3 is TGTGCCAGCAGTTTATTTCGCGCAGATACGCAGTATTTT. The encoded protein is CASSLFRADTQYF.

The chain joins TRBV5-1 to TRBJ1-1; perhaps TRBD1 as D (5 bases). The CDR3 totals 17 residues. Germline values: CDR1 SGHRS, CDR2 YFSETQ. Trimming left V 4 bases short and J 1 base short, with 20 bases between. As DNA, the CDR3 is TGCGCCAGCAGCCGAACCTCAGGGAATTCCCGGAACACTGAAGCTTTCTTT. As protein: CASSRTSGNSRNTEAFF.

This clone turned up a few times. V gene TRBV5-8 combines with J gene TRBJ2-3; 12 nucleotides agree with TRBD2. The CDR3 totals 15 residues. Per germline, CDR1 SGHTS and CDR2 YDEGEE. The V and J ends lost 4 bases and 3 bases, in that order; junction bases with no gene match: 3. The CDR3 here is CASSRGLAGTDTQYF. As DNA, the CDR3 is TGTGCCAGCAGCCGCGGACTAGCGGGGACAGATACGCAGTATTTT.

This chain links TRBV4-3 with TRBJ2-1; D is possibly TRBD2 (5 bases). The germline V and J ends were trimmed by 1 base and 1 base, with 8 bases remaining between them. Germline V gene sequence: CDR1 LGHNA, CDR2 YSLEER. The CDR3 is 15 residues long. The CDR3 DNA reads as TGCGCCAGCAGCCAAGGAGCGGCATCCTACAATGAGCAGTTCTTC. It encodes CASSQGAASYNEQFF.

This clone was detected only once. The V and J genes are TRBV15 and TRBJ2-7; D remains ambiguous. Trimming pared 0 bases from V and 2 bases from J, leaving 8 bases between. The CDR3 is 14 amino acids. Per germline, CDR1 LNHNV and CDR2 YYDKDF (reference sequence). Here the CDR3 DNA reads TGTGCCACCAGCAGAGATGGCAGGCCCTACGAGCAGTACTTC. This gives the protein CATSRDGRPYEQYF.

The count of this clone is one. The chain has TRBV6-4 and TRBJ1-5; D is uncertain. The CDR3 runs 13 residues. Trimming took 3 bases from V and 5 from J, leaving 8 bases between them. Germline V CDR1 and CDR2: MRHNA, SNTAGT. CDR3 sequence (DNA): TGTGCCAGCAGTGAGGGTCGGGATCAGCCCCAGCATTTT. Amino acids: CASSEGRDQPQHF.

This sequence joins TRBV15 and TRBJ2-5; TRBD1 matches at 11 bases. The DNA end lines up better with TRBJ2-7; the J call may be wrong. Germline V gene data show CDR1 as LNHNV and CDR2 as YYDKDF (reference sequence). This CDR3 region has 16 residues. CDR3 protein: CATSRDSGTGGYEQYF. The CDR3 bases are TGTGCCACCAGCAGAGATTCCGGGACAGGGGGCTACGAGCAGTACTTC.

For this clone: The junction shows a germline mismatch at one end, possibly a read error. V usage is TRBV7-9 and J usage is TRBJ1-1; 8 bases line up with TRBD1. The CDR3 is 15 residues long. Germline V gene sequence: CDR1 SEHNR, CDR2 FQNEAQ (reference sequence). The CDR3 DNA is TGTTCCAGCAGCTTAGGCGGCGCCAGGGGGCCTGAAGCTTTCTTT. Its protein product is CSSSLGGARGPEAFF.

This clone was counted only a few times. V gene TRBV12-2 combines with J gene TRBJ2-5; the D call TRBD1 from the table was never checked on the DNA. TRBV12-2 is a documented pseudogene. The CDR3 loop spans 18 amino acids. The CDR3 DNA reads TGTGCAAGTCGCTTAGCAACGGTGGGGGCTCAACAACCGGAGACCCAGTACTTC. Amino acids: CASRLATVGAQQPETQYF.

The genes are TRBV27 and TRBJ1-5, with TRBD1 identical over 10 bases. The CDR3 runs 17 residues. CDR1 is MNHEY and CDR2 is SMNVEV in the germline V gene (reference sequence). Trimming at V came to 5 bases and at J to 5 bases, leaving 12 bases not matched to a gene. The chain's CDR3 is CASSRFGTGDVYQPQHF. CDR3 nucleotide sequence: TGTGCCAGCAGTCGATTCGGGACAGGGGATGTGTATCAGCCCCAGCATTTT.

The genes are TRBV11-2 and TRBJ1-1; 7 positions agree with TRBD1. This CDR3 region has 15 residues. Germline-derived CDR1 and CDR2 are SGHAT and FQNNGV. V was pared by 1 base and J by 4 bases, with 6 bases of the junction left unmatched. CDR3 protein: CASSLVGTVGTEAFF. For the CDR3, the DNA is TGTGCCAGCAGCTTAGTGGGGACAGTTGGCACTGAAGCTTTCTTT.

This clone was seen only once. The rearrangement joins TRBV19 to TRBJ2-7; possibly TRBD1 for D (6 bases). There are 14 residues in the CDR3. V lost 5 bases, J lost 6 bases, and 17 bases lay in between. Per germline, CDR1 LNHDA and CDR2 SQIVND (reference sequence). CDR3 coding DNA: TGTGCCAGTAGTTCGCGTGGAGGACAGTCCGAGCAGTACTTC. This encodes CASSSRGGQSEQYF.